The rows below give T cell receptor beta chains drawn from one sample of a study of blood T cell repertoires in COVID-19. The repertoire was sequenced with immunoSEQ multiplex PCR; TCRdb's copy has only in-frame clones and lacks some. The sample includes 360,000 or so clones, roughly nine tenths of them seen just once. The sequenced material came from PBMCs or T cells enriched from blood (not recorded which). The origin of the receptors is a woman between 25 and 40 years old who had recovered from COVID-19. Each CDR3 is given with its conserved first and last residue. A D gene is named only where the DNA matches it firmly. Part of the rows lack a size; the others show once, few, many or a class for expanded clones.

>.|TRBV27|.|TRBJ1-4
CASSLSGGGGEKLFF
TGTGCCAGCAGTTTATCGGGAGGGGGTGGCGAAAAACTGTTTTTT
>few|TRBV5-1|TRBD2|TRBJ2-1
CASSFYGRPGNEQFF
TGCGCCAGCAGCTTCTACGGGAGGCCAGGGAATGAGCAGTTCTTC
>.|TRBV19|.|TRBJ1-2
CASSIDPTGTSTNYGYTF
TGTGCCAGTAGTATAGATCCTACCGGGACATCTACTAACTATGGCTACACCTTC
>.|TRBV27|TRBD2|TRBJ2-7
CASQSGKGRYYEQYF
TGTGCCAGCCAGAGCGGGAAAGGGAGATACTACGAGCAGTACTTC
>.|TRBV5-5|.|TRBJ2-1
CASSPISGEQFF
TGTGCCAGCAGCCCCATCTCAGGGGAGCAGTTCTTC
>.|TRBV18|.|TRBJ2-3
CASSPYEGGTDTQYF
TGTGCCAGCTCACCTTATGAGGGGGGCACAGATACGCAGTATTTT
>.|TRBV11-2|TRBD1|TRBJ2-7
CASSPRDRVPEQYF
TGTGCCAGCAGCCCGCGGGACAGGGTGCCCGAGCAGTACTTC
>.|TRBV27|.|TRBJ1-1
CASSLAPERGTEAFF
TGTGCCAGCAGTTTAGCCCCAGAACGGGGCACTGAAGCTTTCTTT
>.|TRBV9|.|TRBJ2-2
CASSVATRLAHTGELFF
TGTGCCAGCAGCGTAGCTACGAGGCTAGCGCACACCGGGGAGCTGTTTTTT
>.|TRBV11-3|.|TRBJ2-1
CASSSGGLAYNEQFF
TGTGCCAGCAGCTCCGGCGGGCTAGCTTACAATGAGCAGTTCTTC
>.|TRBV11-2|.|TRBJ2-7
CASSQGALAFRSSYEQYF
TGTGCCAGCAGCCAAGGGGCGCTAGCGTTTAGGAGCTCCTACGAGCAGTACTTC
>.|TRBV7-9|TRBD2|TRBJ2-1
CASSPRDYPYNEQFF
TGTGCCAGCAGCCCCCGGGACTACCCCTACAATGAGCAGTTCTTC
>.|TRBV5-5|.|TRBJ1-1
CASSLDAGVYTEAFF
TGTGCCAGCAGCCTAGACGCAGGGGTCTACACTGAAGCTTTCTTT
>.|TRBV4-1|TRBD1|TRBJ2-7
CASSQDDREYEQYF
TGCGCCAGCAGCCAAGATGACAGGGAGTACGAGCAGTACTTC
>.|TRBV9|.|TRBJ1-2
CASSVVGRGSSMRYTF
TGTGCCAGCAGCGTAGTTGGGAGGGGATCCTCTATGCGCTACACCTTC
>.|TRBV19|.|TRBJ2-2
CASSSTRKSNTGELFF
TGTGCCAGTAGCAGTACTAGGAAATCGAACACCGGGGAGCTGTTTTTT
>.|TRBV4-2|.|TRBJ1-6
CASSQEQRNYNSPLHF
TGTGCCAGCAGCCAAGAGCAGCGCAACTATAATTCACCCCTCCACTTT
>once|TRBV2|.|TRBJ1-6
CASSKVGDKYNSPLHF
TGTGCCAGCAGTAAAGTCGGGGACAAGTATAATTCACCCCTCCACTTT
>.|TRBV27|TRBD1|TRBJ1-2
CASRETGGSNYGYTF
TGTGCCAGCAGAGAAACAGGGGGATCTAACTATGGCTACACCTTC
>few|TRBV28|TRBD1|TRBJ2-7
CASSPPGQGTYEQYF
TGTGCCAGCAGTCCTCCGGGACAGGGGACCTACGAGCAGTACTTC
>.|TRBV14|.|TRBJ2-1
CASSQGRNEQFF
TGTGCCAGCAGCCAAGGGCGGAATGAGCAGTTCTTC
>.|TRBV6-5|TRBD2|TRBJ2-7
CASSRLAGAYEQYF
TGTGCCAGCAGTAGACTAGCGGGGGCCTACGAGCAGTACTTC
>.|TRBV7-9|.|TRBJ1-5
CASSPPGLDNQPQHF
TGTGCCAGCAGCCCTCCAGGACTTGACAATCAGCCCCAGCATTTT
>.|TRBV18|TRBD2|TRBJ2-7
CASSPFGRGDPIYEQYF
TGTGCCAGCTCACCGTTCGGGCGGGGGGATCCTATCTACGAGCAGTACTTC
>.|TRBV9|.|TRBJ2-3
CASSQGGWEADTQYF
TGTGCCAGCAGCCAGGGGGGCTGGGAAGCAGATACGCAGTATTTT
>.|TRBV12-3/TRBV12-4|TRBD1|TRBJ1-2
CASSSTGHYGYTF
TGTGCCAGCAGTTCGACAGGGCACTATGGCTACACCTTC
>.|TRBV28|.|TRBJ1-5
CAAGGADGNQPQHF
TGTGCCGCCGGGGGGGCTGACGGCAATCAGCCCCAGCATTTT
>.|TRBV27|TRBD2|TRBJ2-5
CASSSSRLAGQETQYF
TGTGCCAGCAGTTCGAGTCGACTAGCGGGCCAAGAGACCCAGTACTTC
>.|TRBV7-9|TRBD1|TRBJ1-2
CASSLGGTGTYGYTF
TGTGCCAGCAGCTTAGGAGGGACAGGCACTTATGGCTACACCTTC
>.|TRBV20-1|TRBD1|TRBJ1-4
CGGQGEKLFF
TGCGGGGGACAGGGGGAAAAACTGTTTTTT
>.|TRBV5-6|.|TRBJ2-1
CASSPVPLVGGNEQFF
TGTGCCAGCAGCCCGGTACCCTTAGTGGGGGGTAATGAGCAGTTCTTC
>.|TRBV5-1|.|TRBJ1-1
CASSLDPGTEAFF
TGCGCCAGCAGCTTGGATCCGGGGACTGAAGCTTTCTTT
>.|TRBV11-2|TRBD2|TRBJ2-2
CASSREGGTGELFF
TGTGCCAGCAGCCGGGAGGGTGGAACCGGGGAGCTGTTTTTT
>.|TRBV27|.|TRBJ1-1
CASSLHYRGNTEAFF
TGTGCCAGCAGTTTACACTACCGGGGGAACACTGAAGCTTTCTTT
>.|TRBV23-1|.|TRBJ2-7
CASSLRHFVEQYF
TGCGCCAGCAGTCTGCGACACTTTGTTGAGCAGTACTTC
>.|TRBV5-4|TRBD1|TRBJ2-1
CASSLASGGAYNEQFF
TGTGCCAGCAGCTTGGCTTCAGGGGGCGCATACAATGAGCAGTTCTTC
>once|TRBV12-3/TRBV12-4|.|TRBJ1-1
CASSLQNTEAFF
TGTGCCAGCAGTTTACAGAACACTGAAGCTTTCTTT
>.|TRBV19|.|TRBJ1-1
CASSDSGKTEAFF
TGTGCCAGTAGCGACAGTGGTAAGACTGAAGCTTTCTTT
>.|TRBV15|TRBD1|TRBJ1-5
CATSRRTGHQPQHF
TGTGCCACCAGCAGACGGACAGGCCATCAGCCCCAGCATTTT
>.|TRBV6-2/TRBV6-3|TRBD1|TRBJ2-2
CASSHRPGGTGELFF
TGTGCCAGCAGTCACCGACCAGGGGGAACCGGGGAGCTGTTTTTT
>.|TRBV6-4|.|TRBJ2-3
CASSVVAGAGTDTQYF
TGTGCCAGCAGTGTCGTGGCGGGGGCTGGCACAGATACGCAGTATTTT
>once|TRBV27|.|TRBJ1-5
CASMGRGNQPQHF
TGTGCCAGCATGGGCAGGGGCAATCAGCCCCAGCATTTT